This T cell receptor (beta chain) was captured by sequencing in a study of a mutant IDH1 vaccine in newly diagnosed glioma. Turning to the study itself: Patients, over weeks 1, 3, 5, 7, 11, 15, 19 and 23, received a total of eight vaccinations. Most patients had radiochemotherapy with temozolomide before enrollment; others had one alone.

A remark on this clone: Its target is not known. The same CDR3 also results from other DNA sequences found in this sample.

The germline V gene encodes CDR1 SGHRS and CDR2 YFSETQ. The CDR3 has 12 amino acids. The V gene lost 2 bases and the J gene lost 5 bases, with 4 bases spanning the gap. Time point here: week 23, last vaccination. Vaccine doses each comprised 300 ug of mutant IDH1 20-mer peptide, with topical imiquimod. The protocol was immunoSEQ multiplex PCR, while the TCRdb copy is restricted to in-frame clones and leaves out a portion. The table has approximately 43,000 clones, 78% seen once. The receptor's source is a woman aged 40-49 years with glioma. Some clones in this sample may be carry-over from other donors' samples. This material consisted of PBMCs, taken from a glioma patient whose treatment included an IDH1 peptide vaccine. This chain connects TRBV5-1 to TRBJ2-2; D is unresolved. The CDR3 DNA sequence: TGCGCCAGCAGCTTTCGAACCGGGGAGCTGTTTTTT. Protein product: CASSFRTGELFF.